The entry that follows covers one TCR beta chain sequence. The J segment lost 4 bases and the V segment lost 6 bases, leaving 8 bases of the junction unmatched. The CDR3 runs 14 residues. Germline V gene sequence: CDR1 SNHLY, CDR2 FYNNEI. The data are from a study of blood T cell repertoires in COVID-19. Study-level background: Acute and convalescent COVID-19 specimens originated in the United States, Italy and Spain.

Seattle participants joined during active infection and were tracked over time. Sequenced by immunoSEQ multiplex PCR; TCRdb stores in-frame clones only, minus some. The sample carries 300,000 to 350,000 clones, around 90% recorded once. The specimen sequenced was peripheral blood. The chain couples TRBV2 to TRBJ1-2; 7 bases are shared with TRBD1. The sequence was collected from a woman in her 30s with COVID-19, enrolled during active disease. The DNA for the CDR3 is TGTGCCAGCAGGCCCAGACAGGGCCGCTATGGCTACACCTTC. The encoded protein is CASRPRQGRYGYTF.